This TCR beta chain was recorded in a study of blood T cell repertoires in COVID-19. Study context: Sources were T cells, B-cell-depleted T cells, or PBMCs; the material itself was cDNA or gDNA.

Produced via immunoSEQ multiplex PCR; TCRdb's table is partial and in-frame only. The repertoire holds about 250,000 clones, nearly 90% seen once, with 2% to 2.5% in the top ten. Germline V gene data show CDR1 as KGHSH and CDR2 as LQKENI. The ends were cut back, 2 bases at V and 3 bases at J, with 8 bases in the middle. This CDR3 spans 13 amino acids. J is TRBJ2-7 and V is TRBV18; D might be TRBD1 (6 bases). This receptor was identified in a woman in her 40s who had recovered from COVID-19. Specimen: peripheral blood. In DNA, the CDR3 is TGTGCCAGCTCACCAGGGGACATCTACGAGCAGTACTTC. Translated: CASSPGDIYEQYF. The full variable domain, in which reference TRBV18 and TRBJ2-7 provide the parts outside the CDR3, is NAGVMQNPRHLVRRRGQEARLRCSPMKGHSHVYWYRQLPEEGLKFMVYLQKENIIDESGMPKERFSAEFPKEGPSILRIQQVVRGDSAAYFCASSPGDIYEQYFGPGTRLTVT.